One and the same sample provided the 19 T cell receptor beta chains below, sequenced in a study of regulatory T cells in long-lasting Graves disease. Time point noted: newly diagnosed GD, antithyroid drugs for less than 3 months. Preparation of the TCR library used RNA extracted from PBMCs. iRepertoire HTBI primers and Arm-PCR of CDR3 regions built TCR beta libraries. In TCRdb, the multiplex PCR reads were re-called with MiXCR into one record per CDR3 protein. The sample holds about 460,000 distinct CDR3 sequences, 14% seen once. These data also featured in a second study, about T cells in Graves' hyperthyroidism and ophthalmopathy.

Sequencing was performed on peripheral blood mononuclear cells (PBMCs), taken at new diagnosis, from a patient treated with antithyroid drugs. These receptors came from a woman aged 45 to 65 with Graves disease.

This clonotype was observed a single time. This chain links TRBV19 with TRBJ1-5; no clear D gene. The CDR3 spans 19 residues. Germline CDR1 LNHDA, CDR2 SQIVND (reference sequence). Trimming shortened V by 1 base and J by 4 bases, and 23 bases separated the two germline ends. CDR3 in amino acids: CASSIAYPPPLVENQPQHF. The CDR3 DNA is TGTGCCAGTAGTATAGCCTACCCCCCCCCCCTGGTCGAAAATCAGCCCCAGCATTTT.

The chain uses TRBV20-1 and TRBJ1-5, with D tentatively TRBD1 (5 bases). Trimming shortened V by 7 bases and J by 5 bases, and 15 bases separated the two germline ends. The CDR3 has 13 amino acids. Germline loops: CDR1 DFQATT, CDR2 SNEGSKA (reference sequence). The CDR3 protein is CSGKTRGDQPQHF. The CDR3 DNA sequence: TGCAGTGGCAAAACAAGGGGAGATCAGCCCCAGCATTTT.

Ten or more counts support this clonotype. The CDR3 sequence is CASTRTGTTDTQYF. CDR3 bases: TGTGCCAGCACCCGGACAGGCACCACAGATACGCAGTATTTT. The chain employs TRBV12-3 or TRBV12-4 and TRBJ2-3; 7 bases agree with TRBD1. V lost 7 bases, J lost 2 bases, and 6 bases stayed unmatched. The CDR3 length is 14 residues.

J is TRBJ2-1 and V is TRBV5-1; D may be TRBD1 or TRBD2 (5 bases each). The CDR3 loop spans 15 amino acids. Deletions cut 3 bases from V and 2 bases from J, with 12 bases between. The germline CDR1 and CDR2 sequences are SGHRS and YFSETQ. The CDR3 reads CASSYIEGTYNEQFF. The CDR3 DNA reads TGCGCCAGCAGCTACATAGAGGGGACCTACAATGAGCAGTTCTTC.

J is TRBJ2-7 and V is TRBV28, with 11 bases aligning to TRBD2. Germline loops: CDR1 MDHEN, CDR2 SYDVKM. This CDR3 region has 19 residues. V was clipped by 5 bases and J by 0 bases; unmatched bases: 15. The CDR3 region has the DNA TGTGCCAGCAGTCCCCGGCCGGGACTAGCGGTACTGGGCTCCTACGAGCAGTACTTC. Translating gives CASSPRPGLAVLGSYEQYF.

This clonotype was seen at least ten times. The J gene is TRBJ2-1, the V gene TRBV12-3 or TRBV12-4, with D possibly TRBD2 on 6 matching bases. The CDR3 totals 16 residues. Trimming removed 3 bases from V and 5 bases from J, with 17 bases in between. The CDR3 coding sequence is TGTGCCAGCAGTTTCGGGGGTCCCGGGGCTAACAATGAGCAGTTCTTC. Protein: CASSFGGPGANNEQFF.

This clonotype was seen a handful of times. The chain is built from TRBV18 and TRBJ2-7, with a weak D call TRBD1 (6 bases). The CDR3 has 14 residues. CDR1 and CDR2 (germline): KGHSH, LQKENI. V shed 5 bases and J shed 0 bases, with 11 bases lying between them. CDR3 protein: CASSNTGSSYEQYF. DNA for the CDR3: TGTGCCAGCTCAAATACAGGGAGCTCCTACGAGCAGTACTTC.

This clonotype was observed many times. V is TRBV3-1 and J is TRBJ2-3, with 10 bases identical to TRBD2. Trimming removed 6 bases from V and 4 bases from J; junction bases left unmatched: 7. Germline CDR1 is LGHDT and CDR2 is YNNKEL (reference sequence). This CDR3 has 15 residues. The CDR3 is CASSPIAGGPDTQYF. As DNA, the CDR3 is TGTGCCAGCAGTCCCATAGCGGGAGGACCAGATACGCAGTATTTT.

This clonotype came up many times. The V and J genes are TRBV28 and TRBJ2-7; D may be TRBD2 (6 bases). Germline V gene data show CDR1 as MDHEN and CDR2 as SYDVKM. V was shortened by 0 bases and J by 4 bases, with 10 bases between the two germline ends. This CDR3 has 14 amino acids. CDR3 bases: TGTGCCAGCAGTTTATGGCAGGGACTTTACGAGCAGTACTTC. Residues: CASSLWQGLYEQYF.

The genes are TRBV20-1 and TRBJ1-2; 7 bases are shared with TRBD1. CDR3 size: 15 residues. Germline CDR1 and CDR2: DFQATT and SNEGSKA (reference sequence). The junction had 6 bases not matched to a gene; V was cut back by 0 bases and J by 2 bases. CDR3 in DNA: TGCAGTGCTAGAGATCAGGGGGAGGTGAACTATGGCTACACCTTC. It encodes CSARDQGEVNYGYTF.

This clonotype appeared many times. This chain joins TRBV12-3 or TRBV12-4 and TRBJ2-1, with TRBD2 matching over 11 bases. The CDR3 covers 15 residues. Trimming at V came to 6 bases and at J to 5 bases, leaving 6 bases not matched to a gene. CDR3 coding DNA: TGTGCCAGCAGATCTAGCGGGAGGTGGGACAATGAGCAGTTCTTC. Amino acid sequence: CASRSSGRWDNEQFF.

The table lists this clonotype with many counts. The V gene is TRBV12-3 or TRBV12-4, the J gene TRBJ2-5; 11 bases align to TRBD2. V was pared by 2 bases and J by 4 bases, with 15 bases of the junction left unmatched. The CDR3 totals 19 residues. The CDR3 DNA reads TGTGCCAGCAGTTTAAGTTTACTAGCGGGAGCAAGAGAACGAGAGACCCAGTACTTC. As protein: CASSLSLLAGARERETQYF.

This clonotype was counted only a few times. V is TRBV5-4 and J is TRBJ2-3, with D tentatively TRBD2 (7 bases). The CDR3 spans 13 residues. V shed 4 bases and J shed 9 bases, with 15 bases lying between them. Germline V lookup: CDR1 SGHNT, CDR2 YYREEE (reference sequence). CDR3 amino acids: CASSGGRGGTQYF. CDR3 DNA sequence: TGTGCCAGCAGCGGGGGGCGCGGGGGAACGCAGTATTTT.

The chain uses TRBV4-2 and TRBJ1-4, with D uncertain. The CDR3 length is 15 residues. With 1 base removed from V and 0 bases from J, the gap between germline ends came to 6 bases. From germline, CDR1 is LGHNA and CDR2 YNFKEQ. The CDR3: CASSQVDATNEKLFF. The CDR3, as DNA: TGTGCCAGCAGCCAAGTAGACGCAACTAATGAAAAACTGTTTTTT.

The table lists this clonotype with a count of one. This chain links TRBV19 with TRBJ2-5, with D unresolved. Trimming left V 6 bases short and J 1 base short, with 9 bases between. Germline-derived CDR1 and CDR2 are LNHDA and SQIVND (reference sequence). The CDR3 contains 13 residues. CDR3 residues: CASSAVPQETQYF. The CDR3 DNA is TGTGCCAGTAGCGCGGTACCCCAAGAGACCCAGTACTTC.

This clonotype was recorded many times. The chain couples TRBV5-1 to TRBJ2-1, with TRBD1 identical over 10 bases. Germline trimming cut 1 base from V and 7 bases from J; bases unmatched to any gene: 5. Germline loops: CDR1 SGHRS, CDR2 YFSETQ. This CDR3 has 15 amino acids. CDR3 amino acids: CASSLSADRGNEQFF. The DNA for the CDR3 is TGCGCCAGCAGCTTGTCGGCGGACAGGGGGAATGAGCAGTTCTTC. The full variable domain, rest sourced from reference TRBV5-1 and TRBJ2-1, is KAGVTQTPRYLIKTRGQQVTLSCSPISGHRSVSWYQQTPGQGLQFLFEYFSETQRNKGNFPGRFSGRQFSNSRSEMNVSTLELGDSALYLCASSLSADRGNEQFFGPGTRLTVL.

The chain employs TRBV20-1 and TRBJ2-1; perhaps TRBD2 as D (5 bases). Trimming took off 3 bases at V and 4 bases at J, with 10 bases between the two ends. CDR3 size: 13 residues. Germline CDR1 and CDR2: DFQATT and SNEGSKA (reference sequence). In nucleotides, the CDR3 is TGCAGTGCTAGTGAGGGCCTATACAATGAGCAGTTCTTC. Translated: CSASEGLYNEQFF.

This clonotype was found many times. The chain recombines TRBV20-1 with TRBJ2-1; possibly TRBD2 for D (6 bases). Trimming shortened V by 1 base and J by 5 bases, and 15 bases separated the two germline ends. Germline V gene data show CDR1 as DFQATT and CDR2 as SNEGSKA (reference sequence). The CDR3 is 15 amino acids. CDR3: CSARVPGLNNNEQFF. The CDR3 coding sequence is TGCAGTGCTAGAGTCCCCGGACTAAACAACAATGAGCAGTTCTTC.

There are many counts of this clonotype. The chain combines TRBV7-2 with TRBJ2-7; 7 nucleotides match TRBD2. The V segment lost 3 bases and the J segment 2 bases; nucleotides outside the gene matches: 7. CDR1 SGHTA and CDR2 FQGNSA come from the germline V gene. The CDR3 is 15 amino acids. The CDR3 coding sequence is TGTGCCAGCAGCTTTCCCCCTAGCGGTACCTACGAGCAGTACTTC. Encoded protein: CASSFPPSGTYEQYF.